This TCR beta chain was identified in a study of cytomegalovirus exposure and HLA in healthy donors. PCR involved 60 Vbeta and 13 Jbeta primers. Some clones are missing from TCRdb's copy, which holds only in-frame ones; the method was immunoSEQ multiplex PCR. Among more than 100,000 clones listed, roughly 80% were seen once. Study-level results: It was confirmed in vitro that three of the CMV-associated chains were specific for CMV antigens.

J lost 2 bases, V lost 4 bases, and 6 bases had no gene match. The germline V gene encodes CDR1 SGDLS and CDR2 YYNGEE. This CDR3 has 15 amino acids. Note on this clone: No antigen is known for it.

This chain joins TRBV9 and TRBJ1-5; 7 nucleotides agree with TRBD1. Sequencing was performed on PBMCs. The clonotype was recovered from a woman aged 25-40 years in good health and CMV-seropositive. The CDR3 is CASSPGDRGNQPQHF. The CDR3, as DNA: TGTGCCAGCAGCCCAGGTGACAGGGGCAATCAGCCCCAGCATTTT. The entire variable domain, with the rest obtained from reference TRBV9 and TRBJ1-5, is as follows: DSGVTQTPKHLITATGQRVTLRCSPRSGDLSVYWYQQSLDQGLQFLIQYYNGEERAKGNILERFSAQQFPDLHSELNLSSLELGDSALYFCASSPGDRGNQPQHFGDGTRLSIL.